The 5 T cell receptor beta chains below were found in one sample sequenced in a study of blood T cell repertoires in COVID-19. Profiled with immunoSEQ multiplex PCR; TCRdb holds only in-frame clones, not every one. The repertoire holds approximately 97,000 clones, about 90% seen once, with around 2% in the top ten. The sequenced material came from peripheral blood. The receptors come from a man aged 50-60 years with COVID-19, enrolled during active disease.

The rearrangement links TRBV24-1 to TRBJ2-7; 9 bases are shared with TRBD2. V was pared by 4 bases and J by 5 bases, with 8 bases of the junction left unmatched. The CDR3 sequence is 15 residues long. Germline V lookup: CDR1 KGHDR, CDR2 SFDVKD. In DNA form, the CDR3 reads TGTGCCACCAGTGACCCGGCGGGGGGGGCGGACGAGCAGTACTTC. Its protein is CATSDPAGGADEQYF.

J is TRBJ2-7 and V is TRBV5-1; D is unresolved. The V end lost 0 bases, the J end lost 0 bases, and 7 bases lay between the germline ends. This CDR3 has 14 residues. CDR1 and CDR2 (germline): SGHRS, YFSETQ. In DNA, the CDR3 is TGCGCCAGCAGCTTGGCCACAGCCTCCTACGAGCAGTACTTC. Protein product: CASSLATASYEQYF.

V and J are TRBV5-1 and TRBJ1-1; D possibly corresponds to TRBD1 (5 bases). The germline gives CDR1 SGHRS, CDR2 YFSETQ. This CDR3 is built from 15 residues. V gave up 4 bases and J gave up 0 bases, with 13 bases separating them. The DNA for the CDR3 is TGCGCCAGCAGCGGGGCCGACTTATTGAACACTGAAGCTTTCTTT. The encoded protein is CASSGADLLNTEAFF.

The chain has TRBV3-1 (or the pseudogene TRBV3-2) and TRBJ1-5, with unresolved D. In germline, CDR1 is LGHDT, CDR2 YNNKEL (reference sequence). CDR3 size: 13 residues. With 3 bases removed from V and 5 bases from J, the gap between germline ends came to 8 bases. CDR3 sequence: CASSQGGDQPQHF. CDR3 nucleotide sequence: TGTGCCAGCAGCCAGGGCGGGGATCAGCCCCAGCATTTT.

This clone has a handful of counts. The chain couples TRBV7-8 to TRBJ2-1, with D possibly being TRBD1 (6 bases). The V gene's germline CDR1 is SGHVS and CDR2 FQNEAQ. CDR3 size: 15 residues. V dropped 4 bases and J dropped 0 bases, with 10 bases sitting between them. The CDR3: CASSSNRVSYNEQFF. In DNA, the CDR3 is TGTGCCAGCAGCTCCAACAGGGTCTCCTACAATGAGCAGTTCTTC.